A selection of T cell receptor beta chains follows, all from one sample in a study of blood T cell repertoires in COVID-19. The method was immunoSEQ multiplex PCR; TCRdb's version includes in-frame clones alone and lacks a portion of them. The table records tens of thousands of clones, approximately 86% of them present only once. Sequenced material: peripheral blood. These receptors were collected from a human donor in a cohort sampled during active COVID-19. CDR3s include the opening cysteine and the closing phenylalanine or tryptophan. D genes are given only for firm matches. Clone sizes are given selectively: once, few, many, or a class where the clone is expanded.

CDR3aa | CDR3nt | j_gene | len | abundance | d_gene | v_gene
CASSLAHTGRPRGGYTF | TGTGCCAGCAGCTTAGCTCACACAGGCAGGCCCCGTGGAGGCTACACCTTC | TRBJ1-2 | 17 | NA | NA | TRBV11-2
CAWRLTGLGNTIYF | TGTGCCTGGAGGTTGACAGGTCTAGGAAACACCATATATTTT | TRBJ1-3 | 14 | NA | NA | TRBV30
CATMGHLGTEAFF | TGTGCCACTATGGGACACCTGGGCACTGAAGCTTTCTTT | TRBJ1-1 | 13 | NA | NA | TRBV19
CAIGPSSSYEQYF | TGTGCCATCGGACCTAGCTCCTCCTACGAGCAGTACTTC | TRBJ2-7 | 13 | NA | NA | TRBV10-3
CASSATSARKQFF | TGTGCCAGTAGTGCGACTAGCGCTCGTAAGCAGTTCTTC | TRBJ2-1 | 13 | NA | TRBD2 | TRBV19
CASSLDRGTYNEQFF | TGTGCCAGCAGCTTGGACAGGGGGACCTACAATGAGCAGTTCTTC | TRBJ2-1 | 15 | NA | TRBD1 | TRBV11-3
CSASNRGRYEQYF | TGCAGTGCTAGTAACAGGGGCCGGTACGAGCAGTACTTC | TRBJ2-7 | 13 | once | TRBD1 | TRBV20-1
CASTLGSSYNSPLHF | TGCGCCAGCACTTTGGGGAGCTCCTATAATTCACCCCTCCACTTT | TRBJ1-6 | 15 | few | NA | TRBV5-1
CASSPSGTSGYNEQFF | TGTGCCAGCAGCCCTTCTGGGACTAGCGGTTACAATGAGCAGTTCTTC | TRBJ2-1 | 16 | NA | TRBD2 | TRBV25-1
CASRTGGNSPLHF | TGCGCCAGCAGGACAGGGGGCAATTCACCCCTCCACTTT | TRBJ1-6 | 13 | few | TRBD1 | TRBV10-2
CASSLRGLGFQQYF | TGTGCCAGCAGCCTTCGGGGACTAGGCTTCCAGCAGTACTTC | TRBJ2-7 | 14 | NA | TRBD2 | TRBV6-2/TRBV6-3
CASSPGGAGQPQHF | TGTGCCAGCTCCCCGGGGGGGGCAGGACAGCCCCAGCATTTT | TRBJ1-5 | 14 | NA | NA | TRBV19
CASSLQGGSNQPQHF | TGTGCCAGCAGTTTACAGGGTGGCAGCAATCAGCCCCAGCATTTT | TRBJ1-5 | 15 | NA | NA | TRBV28
CASSLWGRGGEETQYF | TGTGCCAGCAGCTTGTGGGGGAGGGGAGGTGAAGAGACCCAGTACTTC | TRBJ2-5 | 16 | NA | TRBD2 | TRBV5-4
CASSLRLAGARNEQFF | TGTGCCAGCAGCCTCCGACTAGCGGGAGCTAGGAATGAGCAGTTCTTC | TRBJ2-1 | 16 | NA | TRBD2 | TRBV3-1/TRBV3-2
CATIISDLANYGYTF | TGTGCCACGATAATCAGTGATCTGGCTAACTATGGCTACACCTTC | TRBJ1-2 | 15 | NA | NA | TRBV6-4
CASSFRNNRGDEKLFF | TGTGCCAGCAGCTTTCGGAACAACAGGGGGGATGAAAAACTGTTTTTT | TRBJ1-4 | 16 | NA | TRBD1 | TRBV7-9
CASSWTSGRMDTQYF | TGTGCCAGCAGCTGGACTAGCGGGAGGATGGATACGCAGTATTTT | TRBJ2-3 | 15 | NA | TRBD2 | TRBV7-3
CASSPGAFTGELFF | TGTGCCAGCAGCCCAGGGGCCTTCACCGGGGAGCTGTTTTTT | TRBJ2-2 | 14 | NA | NA | TRBV7-3
CASFRGGSTVNEQFF | TGTGCCAGCTTCCGGGGCGGGAGTACAGTAAATGAGCAGTTCTTC | TRBJ2-1 | 15 | once | TRBD2 | TRBV6-5
CASSNQASYNEQFF | TGTGCCAGTAGTAATCAGGCTTCCTACAATGAGCAGTTCTTC | TRBJ2-1 | 14 | NA | NA | TRBV19
CASSPRQGGPYEQYF | TGTGCCAGCAGTCCCAGACAGGGGGGCCCCTACGAGCAGTACTTC | TRBJ2-7 | 15 | NA | TRBD1 | TRBV27